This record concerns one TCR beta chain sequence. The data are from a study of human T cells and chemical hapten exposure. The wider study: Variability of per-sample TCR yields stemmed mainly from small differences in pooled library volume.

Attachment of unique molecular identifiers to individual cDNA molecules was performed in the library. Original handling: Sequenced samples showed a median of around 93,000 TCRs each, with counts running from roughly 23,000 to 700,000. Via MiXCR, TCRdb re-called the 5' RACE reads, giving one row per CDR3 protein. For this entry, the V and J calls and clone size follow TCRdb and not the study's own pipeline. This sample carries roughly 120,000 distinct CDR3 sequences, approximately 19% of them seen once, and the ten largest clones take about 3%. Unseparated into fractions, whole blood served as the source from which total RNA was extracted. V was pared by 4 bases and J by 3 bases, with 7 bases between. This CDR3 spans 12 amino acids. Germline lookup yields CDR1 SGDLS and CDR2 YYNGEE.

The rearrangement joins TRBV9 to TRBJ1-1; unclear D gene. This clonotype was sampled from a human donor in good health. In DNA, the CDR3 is TGTGCCAGCAGCTCCTGGGACACTGAAGCTTTCTTT. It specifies CASSSWDTEAFF. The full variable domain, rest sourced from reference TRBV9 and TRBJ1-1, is DSGVTQTPKHLITATGQRVTLRCSPRSGDLSVYWYQQSLDQGLQFLIQYYNGEERAKGNILERFSAQQFPDLHSELNLSSLELGDSALYFCASSSWDTEAFFGQGTRLTVV.